This T cell receptor (beta chain) was captured in a study of blood T cells in healthy people across ages. Study results and limitations: The lack of PBMC sorting stopped any conclusive naive versus antigen-experienced comparison. Correlation between TCR beta diversity and naive T cell percentage was strong.

This clonotype was observed a handful of times. Its antigen is still unknown. One base away lies a much larger clone, so this may be a sequencing read error. For the second PCR, which ran for roughly 6 to 11 cycles, a sample-barcoded 5' primer and a J-beta primer mix were used. Each CDR3 protein is one row after TCRdb ran MiXCR on the 5' RACE reads. The repertoire has 850,000 or so distinct CDR3 sequences, around 26% of them found once; the top ten carry 17%. The sequencing input was blood. This clonotype was sampled from a woman older than 75 in good health.

The chain's CDR3 is CASTLTLKAQYF. For the CDR3, the DNA is TGTGCCAGCACCTTGACACTTAAGGCCCAGTACTTC. The chain uses TRBV7-9 and TRBJ2-5, with D unresolved. The CDR3 covers 12 residues. The germline gives CDR1 SEHNR, CDR2 FQNEAQ (reference sequence). The V gene lost 7 bases and the J gene lost 9 bases, with 15 bases spanning the gap.